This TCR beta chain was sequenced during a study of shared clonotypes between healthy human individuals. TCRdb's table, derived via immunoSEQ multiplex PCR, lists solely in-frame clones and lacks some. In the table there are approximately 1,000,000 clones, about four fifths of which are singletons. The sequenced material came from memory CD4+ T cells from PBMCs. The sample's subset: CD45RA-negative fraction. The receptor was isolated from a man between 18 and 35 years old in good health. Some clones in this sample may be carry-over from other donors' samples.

This CDR3 is CASSLEAPYQETQYF. The CDR3 DNA reads TGTGCCAGCAGCTTAGAAGCCCCTTACCAAGAGACCCAGTACTTC. The V call is TRBV11-2, the J call TRBJ2-5; D call uncertain. Trimming took off 0 bases at V and 0 bases at J, with 8 bases between the two ends. Germline V gene data show CDR1 as SGHAT and CDR2 as FQNNGV. This CDR3 region has 15 residues.